The clone carrying this T cell receptor (beta chain) was seen repeatedly, ten times or more. Its target is unknown. The germline gives CDR1 MNHEY, CDR2 SVGEGT. This CDR3 comprises 13 residues. V was pared by 0 bases and J by 5 bases, with 5 bases between. Via MiXCR, TCRdb re-called the reads, giving one row per CDR3 protein. The repertoire includes approximately 490,000 distinct CDR3 sequences, approximately 10% of them detected once, and 9.5% to 13% sits in the top ten. This sample was taken from a study of T cell repertoires in cytomegalovirus infection. Study background: CMV infection together with matching HLA type was indicated by public TCR beta signatures.

Whole-study findings and limits: Identification of carriers of CMV plus the relevant HLA was performed using cumulative public TCR beta family frequency.

This receptor was obtained from a human donor in good health (CMV status not recorded). Some clones in this sample may be carry-over from other donors' samples. Specimen: PBMCs. The rearrangement uses TRBV6-2 or TRBV6-3 and TRBJ1-5; no clear D. The CDR3 spells CASSYSIDQPQHF. The CDR3 DNA reads as TGTGCCAGCAGTTACTCGATCGATCAGCCCCAGCATTTT.